This T cell receptor (beta chain) was recovered during a study of cytomegalovirus exposure and HLA in healthy donors (dated by TCRdb to about 2017). Regarding the research as a whole: According to an earlier analysis of 550 to 700 of the donors, some 180 million T cells yielded over 90 million unique TCR beta sequences and 250 to 350 Gb of sequence data. Among around 400 genotyped donors of the cohort, an average of approximately 200,000 unique TCR beta nucleotide sequences was sequenced per donor, of which roughly 17% were non-productive. Besides the first cohort of roughly 660 subjects, a separate validation cohort made up of 120 different subjects was used. The number of typed donors differed by locus: about 629-630 for A, B, C, DRB1 and DQB1; approximately 520 for DQA1; around 610 for DPA1; and about 450 for DPB1. HLA typing covered class I and class II loci at four-digit resolution. Donor age, sex, ethnicity and CMV serostatus were collected together with the repertoire data. A later analysis re-analyzed previously published TCR beta repertoires from 600 to 850 donors and added high-resolution HLA genotyping to study TCR occurrence patterns. In an earlier analysis of 587 of the donors, high-throughput TCR beta sequencing was used to judge whether each TCR beta V gene segment behaved as functional or pseudogenic. The study aimed to test whether cataloging public T cell receptors could reveal signatures of past pathogen exposure. In a later genetic analysis, genome-wide SNP genotypes for 398 of the 666 donors were used, and that subset was treated as a discovery cohort. Because of strong linkage in the cohort, roughly five DR-DQ haplotypes were treated as single units for association and clustering. The study used immunosequencing to profile the T cell repertoires of 666 subjects and linked those repertoires to cytomegalovirus serostatus. In the later analysis, no new phenotypic data were used to find candidate immune exposures; instead, reliance was placed on TCR beta sequences and their occurrence across donors. The study combined high-throughput TCR immunosequencing, statistical association of individual TCRs with disease status, and machine learning to predict cytomegalovirus infection status. An early release covering about 600 HLA-typed donors comprised about 300 gigabases of sequencing data and around 86 million unique TCR sequences. Every repertoire in the discovery cohort had been generated on one and the same sequencing platform. The genetic ancestry cluster associated with self-reported Caucasian donors included 70% to 85% of the roughly 400 genotyped donors. Study-wide conclusions, independent of this receptor: While some public TCRs were present in many individuals, most TCR sequences turned up only very rarely across donors. Because some donors lacked HLA typing at each locus, the association tests relied only on the typed subset. In a later analysis, HLA-associated TCR beta chains were found to be more clonally expanded and to have lower generation probabilities than equally common non-associated chains. An earlier analysis of 587 of the donors showed that most TCR beta V segments appeared in productive rearrangements either about 87% or about 30% of the time, which broadly matched IMGT annotations. For the cohort, immune exposure information was limited to CMV serostatus. In vitro tests confirmed that a few of the cytomegalovirus-associated TCR beta chains recognize cytomegalovirus antigens. Linkage disequilibrium might explain the correlated functional status among segregating V segments, but an unknown experimental factor could not be ruled out. In a later analysis, several top co-occurrence clusters were reported to appear linked to parvovirus B19, influenza, CMV and Epstein-Barr virus. A group of highly shared sequence variants was considered likely to be a technical artifact of the sequencing pipeline. According to a later analysis, TCR association rates differed among HLA loci, with DRB1 alleles showing the most associated TCRs and HLA-C alleles showing the fewest. The cohort was sequenced for TCR beta chains only, and without alpha or paired-chain data the features that could be detected were limited. In a later analysis, some 18,000 TCR beta sequences were associated with specific HLA alleles at a false discovery rate of 0.05. A total of 150 or so TCR beta chains were listed by the study as associated with cytomegalovirus. According to the authors, the approach could potentially be generalized to other disease states and immunological phenotypes. In a later genetic analysis, fewer N-insertions in productive TCRs were reported among donors in an Asian-associated ancestry cluster than the roughly 700-donor mean. Sequencing depth was assumed to be roughly uniform across donors in the presence/absence analyses, though that assumption may not hold. Fewer than 20 rarely observed V segments, including chromosome 9 orphons, were excluded from the earlier analysis of several hundred of the donors because counts were too low. When HLA alleles, especially DR and DQ, strongly co-occurred, TCR associations were difficult to assign to individual alleles. V-gene and J-gene trimming of TCR beta chains was associated with a missense DCLRE1C variant in a later genetic analysis, and the association was replicated in an independent cohort. According to a later analysis, most CMV-associated TCR beta chains appeared to be HLA-restricted, and the HLA associations seemed to be driven largely by CMV exposure. A further reported finding was that TCR beta sequences accurately predicted the HLA-A and HLA-B alleles for most subjects in the first cohort. The 87-base-pair reads could not distinguish some IMGT-functional V segments, including TRBV6-2 and TRBV6-3, so those segments were excluded. The classifier was reported to diagnose cytomegalovirus status with high specificity and sensitivity in both the original cohort and the validation cohort.

Library construction relied on the immunoSEQ multiplex PCR assay. For the multiplex PCR, a mixture combining 60 forward primers for TCR Vbeta segments and 13 reverse primers for TCR Jbeta segments was used. Amplification of the CDR3 region of rearranged TCR beta genes was performed with a multiplex PCR assay on genomic DNA. Amplified TCR beta libraries were sequenced as 87-base-pair reads on the Illumina HiSeq System. The original pipeline was this. A later analysis counted approximately 76 million unique TCR beta chains across the 666 repertoires, and some 11 million of these chains were shared by at least two donors. Raw reads were error-corrected and collapsed into unique sequences by a nearest-neighbor algorithm in which closely related sequences were merged to remove PCR and sequencing errors. V, D and J gene segments were assigned by aligning CDR3 sequences to IMGT reference sequences. For a sequence to be retained, at least a six-nucleotide match to both a V gene segment and a J gene segment was required. A rearrangement was called productive if the CDR3 had no stop codons and remained in frame with V and J, and every other rearrangement was called non-productive. Following IMGT convention, CDR3 was defined as the stretch from the second conserved V-encoded cysteine to the conserved J-encoded phenylalanine. The earlier analysis of around 640 of the donors excluded sequences that lacked an unambiguous match to a single V gene segment. In an earlier analysis of several hundred of the donors, V segments were called functional above 56.7% productive rearrangements and were called segregating when the between-donor standard deviation exceeded 5%. A statistical classification framework was developed to diagnose cytomegalovirus status using the catalog of TCR beta chain sequences. A later analysis assigned V and J genes by comparing TCR nucleotide sequences with IMGT/GENE-DB human TR gene sequences. In a later analysis, CDR3 sequences and most-parsimonious VDJ recombination scenarios were assigned using the TCRdist pipeline. In a later analysis, each TCR beta chain was defined by its CDR3 amino acid sequence together with its V-gene family, and reads lacking a unique V-gene family were excluded. In a later analysis, 450 to 600 highly shared, low-generation-probability nucleotide sequences were removed to address suspected cross-contamination and a sequencing artifact. In a later analysis, a clonal expansion index was calculated for each public chain from normalized within-repertoire ranks of inferred template counts. A later analysis computed generation probabilities with a VDJ recombination model fitted to out-of-frame rearrangements, and checked the results against IGoR. A later analysis scored TCR-TCR, TCR-HLA and TCR-CMV co-occurrence with hypergeometric tests, applying a repertoire-size bias correction to TCR pairs. A later analysis estimated false discovery rates by permuting HLA or CMV assignments 20 times. A later analysis grouped co-occurring TCRs with DBSCAN, adding TCRdist sequence similarity when clustering within HLA-allele-positive subsets. Repertoires with fewer than 30,000 or more than 120,000 public chains, plus five repertoires with anomalous nucleotide sharing, were excluded from co-occurrence clustering. The source is immuneACCESS, and TCRdb retained only in-frame sequences with V and J called. Part of the clones is not carried over; for the studies checked, unresolved V genes explain less than half of this, and the remainder is unexplained. That table is the source of V, J and clone size, and D and trimming were worked out from the DNA. Across this sample there are roughly 100,000 clones, with around 80% seen only once. The ten largest clones add up to 8.2% of the sample.

CDR3 length: 14 amino acids, cysteine to phenylalanine. The read is trimmed to its CDR3 DNA, 42 bases read in frame from base 1. Relative to germline, V is 3 bases shorter and J is 3 bases shorter, with 10 bases between their ends. The germline V gene encodes CDR1 SGHRS and CDR2 YFSETQ. The cohort was made up of approximately 700 healthy bone marrow donors. All cohort members were sampled while nominally healthy, although unrecorded immune exposures were likely present. The donor tested CMV seropositive, placing the donor among the 290 or so seropositive members of the cohort. A peripheral blood sample was provided by each donor, and peripheral blood mononuclear cells were used for TCR beta sequencing. Genomic DNA extraction from the blood cell samples was performed with the Qiagen DNeasy Blood Extraction Kit. Remarks on this clone: The clone's antigen remains unknown. One base away there is no much larger clone; base qualities are not given.

This clonotype originated in a man aged 40-50 years in good health and CMV-seropositive. The sequenced sample was PBMCs. The sequence is built from TRBV5-1 and TRBJ1-3, with a weak D call of TRBD1 (5 bases match). The sequenced DNA: TGCGCCAGCAGCTCGGGGGGGAGTGGAAACACCATATATTTT. Its protein is CASSSGGSGNTIYF.